Following are 11 T cell receptor beta chains from one sample sequenced in a study of shared clonotypes between healthy human individuals (dated by TCRdb to 2020 to 2022). To prepare the library, the immunoSEQ multiplex PCR assay was applied. TCRdb retrieved this table from immuneACCESS and kept in-frame rearrangements only. Not all clones are present; in checked studies, unresolved V genes account for under half, and no reason is known for the remainder. The sample table contains approximately 1.5 million clones; only one count was recorded for approximately 98.5% of them. The leading ten clones occupy about 0.35% of the sample. Sequencing was carried out using naive CD4+ T cells sorted from blood. The sample's cell subset or site label, in plain terms: CD45RA+ positively selected. The receptors were gathered from a man under 40 in good health.

The chain carries TRBV5-8 and TRBJ2-7; 10 positions match TRBD1. CDR1 is SGHTS, CDR2 YDEGEE, per germline. The CDR3 extends over 13 amino acids. The junction had 4 bases not matched to a gene; V was cut back by 6 bases and J by 4 bases. The CDR3 reads CASTPGQGYEQYF. The CDR3 nucleotides are TGTGCCAGCACCCCGGGACAGGGGTACGAGCAGTACTTC.

The rearrangement links TRBV2 to TRBJ2-7; TRBD2 matches 7 bases. V shed 6 bases and J 3 bases; nucleotides not matched to a gene: 11. Germline-derived CDR1 and CDR2 are SNHLY and FYNNEI. The CDR3 has 15 residues. In DNA form, the CDR3 reads TGTGCCAGCAGCGCGCAGCGGGGTGGTTTCTACGAGCAGTACTTC. This codes for CASSAQRGGFYEQYF.

The V gene is TRBV18, the J gene TRBJ1-1, with D possibly being TRBD1 (5 bases). Germline CDR1 and CDR2: KGHSH and LQKENI. Deletions cut 3 bases from V and 5 bases from J, with 13 bases between. The CDR3 is made up of 14 amino acids. The CDR3 is CASSPRREGTEAFF. The CDR3 coding sequence is TGTGCCAGCTCACCTCGCAGGGAGGGGACTGAAGCTTTCTTT.

J is TRBJ2-5 and V is TRBV7-9; tentative D call: TRBD2 (5 bases). Looked up from germline, CDR1 is SEHNR and CDR2 is FQNEAQ (reference sequence). There are 12 residues in the CDR3. V lost 5 bases and J 7 bases, leaving 11 bases between the germline ends. For the CDR3, the DNA is TGTGCCAGCAGCACCGGGGTGGGGACCCAGTACTTC. Encoded protein: CASSTGVGTQYF.

The chain carries TRBV6-5 and TRBJ2-5; 11 nucleotides match TRBD1. CDR3 length: 15 residues. The germline gives CDR1 MNHEY, CDR2 SVGAGI. V dropped 5 bases and J dropped 2; count of bases not matched to a gene: 4. The chain's CDR3 is CASSPRDRGQETQYF. The CDR3 coding sequence is TGTGCCAGCAGTCCCCGGGACAGGGGGCAAGAGACCCAGTACTTC.

The rearrangement uses TRBV5-1 and TRBJ2-7; perhaps TRBD1 as D (5 bases). CDR1 is SGHRS, CDR2 YFSETQ, per germline. V was cut by 0 bases and J by 3 bases, with 13 bases left in between. The CDR3 spans 15 residues. The CDR3 DNA reads as TGCGCCAGCAGCTTGGGGTTAGGGGTAGGCTACGAGCAGTACTTC. Translation: CASSLGLGVGYEQYF.

As regards this clone: The sample contains more than one DNA sequence encoding this CDR3. The chain has TRBV5-4 and TRBJ2-7; 7 nucleotides align to TRBD1. The CDR3 sequence is 14 residues long. With V trimmed by 0 bases and J by 4 bases, 4 bases remained unmatched. CDR1 and CDR2 (germline): SGHNT, YYREEE (reference sequence). CDR3 region: CASSLGQGAYEQYF. CDR3 sequence (DNA): TGTGCCAGCAGCTTGGGACAGGGAGCTTACGAGCAGTACTTC.

V usage is TRBV5-1 and J usage is TRBJ2-3; no clear D gene. The CDR3 runs to 13 residues. Germline V CDR1 and CDR2: SGHRS, YFSETQ. The V end was cut by 2 bases, the J end by 2 bases, with 6 bases between. The CDR3 protein is CASSFQNTDTQYF. The CDR3 region has the DNA TGCGCCAGCAGCTTTCAAAACACAGATACGCAGTATTTT. The whole variable domain, filled in from reference TRBV5-1 and TRBJ2-3, reads KAGVTQTPRYLIKTRGQQVTLSCSPISGHRSVSWYQQTPGQGLQFLFEYFSETQRNKGNFPGRFSGRQFSNSRSEMNVSTLELGDSALYLCASSFQNTDTQYFGPGTRLTVL.

The chain's CDR3 is CASSALLKDTQYF. CDR3 DNA sequence: TGTGCCAGCAGCGCTCTCCTCAAGGATACGCAGTATTTT. The rearrangement joins TRBV7-9 to TRBJ2-3; no reliable D call. The germline CDR1 and CDR2 sequences are SEHNR and FQNEAQ (reference sequence). The CDR3 totals 13 residues. V lost 5 bases and J lost 6, with 12 bases in between. Supplemented by reference TRBV7-9 and TRBJ2-3, the full variable domain reads DTGVSQNPRHKITKRGQNVTFRCDPISEHNRLYWYRQTLGQGPEFLTYFQNEAQLEKSRLLSDRFSAERPKGSFSTLEIQRTEQGDSAMYLCASSALLKDTQYFGPGTRLTVL.

The chain combines TRBV12-2 with TRBJ2-1; TRBD2, the table's D call, lacks a check against the DNA. TRBV12-2 is labeled a pseudogene. The CDR3 contains 15 residues. DNA for the CDR3: TGTGCAAGTCGCAGACTAGCGGGAGAGTACAATGAGCAGTTCTTC. Residues: CASRRLAGEYNEQFF.

CDR3 protein: CASSLVGAPNTGELFF. The CDR3 nucleotides are TGCGCCAGCAGCCTCGTCGGGGCACCGAACACCGGGGAGCTGTTTTTT. This chain joins TRBV5-1 and TRBJ2-2; D could derive from TRBD1 or TRBD2 (5 bases each). CDR1 and CDR2 (germline): SGHRS, YFSETQ. The CDR3 sequence is 16 residues long. V lost 4 bases, J lost 0 bases, and 13 bases lay in between.